This is a list of T cell receptor beta chains from one sample in a study of blood T cell repertoires in COVID-19. Sequenced by immunoSEQ multiplex PCR; TCRdb stores in-frame clones only, minus some. This table holds roughly 380,000 clones, more than 75% found once. Sequenced: PBMCs or T cells enriched from blood (not recorded which). These receptors were taken from a woman aged 25 to 45 who had recovered from COVID-19. CDR3s include the opening cysteine and the closing phenylalanine or tryptophan. Only part of the rows carry a size: once, few, many, or a class if the clone is expanded.

J	size	V	CDR3
TRBJ2-2	.	TRBV24-1	CATSDSGQGAGGELFF
TRBJ1-1	.	TRBV19	CASSMVRDTEAFF
TRBJ2-1	.	TRBV4-1	CASSQGSLAGVGSEQFF
TRBJ2-1	.	TRBV3-1/TRBV3-2	CASSLGTSGNEQFF
TRBJ1-1	.	TRBV3-1/TRBV3-2	CASSGDRTEAFF
TRBJ2-3	.	TRBV5-1	CASSDLYTDTQYF
TRBJ2-3	.	TRBV5-1	CASSLQAPTDTQYF
TRBJ1-5	.	TRBV27	CASTTGQGDQPQHF
TRBJ1-2	.	TRBV3-1/TRBV3-2	CASSQDRELYGYTF
TRBJ1-1	.	TRBV2	CASSDRANTEAFF
TRBJ2-4	once	TRBV28	CASSQTSGGLAKNIQYF
TRBJ2-7	.	TRBV5-5	CASSGAGTLSYEQYF
TRBJ1-6	.	TRBV3-1/TRBV3-2	CASSQVSGDHSPLHF
TRBJ2-3	.	TRBV12-5	CASGTSGGTDTQYF
TRBJ2-3	.	TRBV9	CASSDPSGGATDTQYF
TRBJ1-2	.	TRBV6-4	CASSSTGDNYGYTF
TRBJ2-2	.	TRBV27	CASSLSGVPTGELFF
TRBJ1-5	.	TRBV7-8	CASSLGDSDSNQPQHF
TRBJ1-4	.	TRBV12-5	CASGSSGGEKLFF
TRBJ2-5	.	TRBV5-1	CASSLAPQGAQETQYF
TRBJ2-7	.	TRBV2	CAIVYEQYF
TRBJ2-1	.	TRBV7-8	CASSLTGGIYNEQFF
TRBJ2-5	many	TRBV5-1	CASQSGTIFQETQYF
TRBJ2-7	.	TRBV19	CASSTPQGTYEQYF
TRBJ1-6	.	TRBV7-2	CASSYRRGGSPLHF
TRBJ1-2	.	TRBV5-4	CASSSGQGWMDGYTF
TRBJ2-5	.	TRBV29-1	CSVLGGPYGETQYF
TRBJ1-4	.	TRBV28	CATRQGGEKLFF
TRBJ2-7	.	TRBV2	CASSSPPTGNEQYF
TRBJ2-3	.	TRBV6-2/TRBV6-3	CASSYKLAGDGDTQYF
TRBJ2-3	once	TRBV15	CATRTGAGDTQYF
TRBJ2-7	.	TRBV5-1	CASSLKAGVRNEQYF
TRBJ2-3	.	TRBV28	CASSLGGPSTDTQYF
TRBJ1-2	.	TRBV18	CASSPVQARDYGYTF
TRBJ2-7	.	TRBV7-9	CASSPWDRGAEQYF
TRBJ2-2	.	TRBV11-2	CASSGQWGGNTGELFF
TRBJ2-1	.	TRBV6-5	CASSYGGSSNEQFF
TRBJ2-3	.	TRBV5-1	CASSPGQGLVDTQYF
TRBJ1-1	.	TRBV7-4	CASSSRAQNTEAFF
TRBJ1-1	.	TRBV27	CASSFQGNTEAFF
TRBJ1-2	.	TRBV6-9	CAGGGATYGYTF
TRBJ1-1	.	TRBV19	CASSLGTQYEAFF
TRBJ2-7	.	TRBV4-2	CASSQDPALAGDDEQYF
TRBJ1-6	.	TRBV7-3	CASSPTGAGSPLHF
TRBJ2-7	.	TRBV9	CASSHRTGQTYEQYF
TRBJ2-2	few	TRBV3-1/TRBV3-2	CASTTGQGATGELFF
TRBJ2-3	.	TRBV11-2	CASSLRADTQYF